This T cell receptor (beta chain) was found in a study of cytomegalovirus exposure and HLA in healthy donors. Healthy bone marrow donors supplied every sample. This clone was seen a few times. Germline V gene data show CDR1 as SQVTM and CDR2 as ANQGSEA. This CDR3 has 14 residues. V gave up 0 bases and J gave up 6 bases, with 12 bases separating them. Amplification used 60 Vbeta primers and 13 Jbeta primers. The assay was immunoSEQ multiplex PCR, and TCRdb's table has in-frame clones only and misses some. This sample has around 100,000 clones; 60% to 80% occur once, and the top ten carry over 2.5%. Source material: PBMCs. The TCR was taken from a man aged 45-65 years in good health and CMV-seropositive. V usage is TRBV29-1 and J usage is TRBJ2-1; D possibly corresponds to TRBD2 (5 bases). Written as DNA, the CDR3 is TGCAGCGTTGAAGAAAACCTCGAGGGCAATGAGCAGTTCTTC. Translated: CSVEENLEGNEQFF.